The 23 T cell receptor beta chains in this list originate from one sample, sequenced in a study of Graves' ophthalmopathy and Graves' hyperthyroidism. Scientists amplified the TCR beta CDR3 regions from RNA transcripts. HTBI primers primed a first-round RT-PCR, and a second-round multiplex PCR followed. TCRdb independently ran MiXCR on the multiplex PCR reads; one entry per CDR3 protein. The sample consists of over a million distinct CDR3 sequences, about 35% of them appearing once. The sequenced material came from peripheral blood or thyroid tissue (not recorded which). Source of these receptors: an adult man with Graves' hyperthyroidism.

This clonotype was seen more than once but under ten times. This CDR3 is CATSRDLESPLHF. Written as DNA, the CDR3 is TGTGCCACCAGCAGAGATTTGGAATCACCCCTCCACTTT. V and J are TRBV15 and TRBJ1-6, with D unresolved. CDR1 and CDR2 (germline): LNHNV, YYDKDF (reference sequence). This CDR3 is 13 amino acids long. V gave up 0 bases and J gave up 10 bases, with 7 bases separating them.

CDR3 region: CASSESEAVYEQYF. The CDR3, as DNA: TGTGCCAGCAGTGAATCGGAAGCCGTCTACGAGCAGTACTTC. The chain has TRBV2 and TRBJ2-7; D gene ambiguous. Germline CDR1 is SNHLY and CDR2 is FYNNEI. The V gene lost 2 bases and the J gene lost 3 bases, with 11 bases spanning the gap. CDR3 length equals 14 residues.

The chain couples TRBV2 to TRBJ2-5; 10 bases align to TRBD2. The germline gives CDR1 SNHLY, CDR2 FYNNEI. J lost 5 bases, V lost 7 bases, and 10 bases had no gene match. This CDR3 comprises 15 residues. The CDR3 region is CASTPQREGLETQYF. As DNA, the CDR3 is TGTGCCAGCACTCCCCAGCGGGAGGGCCTCGAGACCCAGTACTTC. The variable domain in full, with the rest retrieved from reference TRBV2 and TRBJ2-5, is EPEVTQTPSHQVTQMGQEVILRCVPISNHLYFYWYRQILGQKVEFLVSFYNNEISEKSEIFDDQFSVERPDGSNFTLKIRSTKLEDSAMYFCASTPQREGLETQYFGPGTRLLVL.

This clonotype appeared a few times. This chain links TRBV19 with TRBJ2-7; D is unresolved. Looked up from germline, CDR1 is LNHDA and CDR2 is SQIVND (reference sequence). The V end lost 4 bases, the J end lost 5 bases, and 15 bases lay between the germline ends. CDR3 length: 14 residues. The CDR3 here is CASSSRLEGHEQYF. In nucleotides, the CDR3 is TGTGCCAGTAGTAGCCGCCTAGAAGGACACGAGCAGTACTTC.

In this sample, this clonotype turned up many times. This sequence joins TRBV9 and TRBJ1-1; 8 bases align to TRBD1. The V gene end was trimmed by 0 bases and the J gene end by 4 bases; junction bases not matched to a gene: 8. CDR1 and CDR2 (germline): SGDLS, YYNGEE. The CDR3 is made up of 16 amino acids. CDR3 protein: CASSVEGRGRGTEAFF. DNA for the CDR3: TGTGCCAGCAGCGTAGAGGGCAGGGGGCGCGGCACTGAAGCTTTCTTT.

This clonotype was detected many times. The chain links TRBV6-5 to TRBJ1-5, with TRBD1 identical over 10 bases. V gave up 5 bases and J gave up 1 base; unmatched junction bases: 5. CDR3 length: 16 amino acids. The germline gives CDR1 MNHEY, CDR2 SVGAGI. The CDR3 protein is CASSDWGQGSNQPQHF. The CDR3 DNA reads TGTGCCAGCAGTGATTGGGGACAGGGGAGCAATCAGCCCCAGCATTTT.

This clonotype was counted ten times or more. The genes are TRBV6-5 and TRBJ1-5; TRBD1 aligns across 7 bases. The CDR3 covers 14 residues. CDR1 MNHEY and CDR2 SVGAGI come from the germline V gene. The V and J ends lost 7 bases and 3 bases, in that order; junction bases with no gene match: 6. CDR3 region: CASKGAGNNQPQHF. In DNA form, the CDR3 reads TGTGCCAGCAAGGGGGCAGGGAACAATCAGCCCCAGCATTTT.

Remarks on this clonotype: One end of the junction is discordant with germline, which a read error may explain. The chain uses TRBV7-9 and TRBJ1-1, with TRBD1 identical over 7 bases. CDR3 length: 16 residues. Germline V CDR1 and CDR2: SEHNR, FQNEAQ (reference sequence). The CDR3 nucleotides are TGTGCCAGCGGCTTGATCCCAGGGGGAGAGAACACTGAAGCTTTCTTT. Translating it yields CASGLIPGGENTEAFF. The complete variable domain, with remaining parts taken from reference TRBV7-9 and TRBJ1-1, reads DTGVSQNPRHKITKRGQNVTFRCDPISEHNRLYWYRQTLGQGPEFLTYFQNEAQLEKSRLLSDRFSAERPKGSFSTLEIQRTEQGDSAMYLCASGLIPGGENTEAFFGQGTRLTVV.

This clonotype was seen repeatedly, ten times or more. The gene calls are TRBV28 and TRBJ1-6; a weak D match, TRBD1 (6 bases). Deletions cut 3 bases from V and 9 bases from J, with 15 bases between. This CDR3 comprises 15 residues. From germline, CDR1 is MDHEN and CDR2 SYDVKM. The CDR3 loop is CASSFQTGMGSPLHF. CDR3 in DNA: TGTGCCAGCAGTTTCCAAACAGGGATGGGTTCACCCCTCCACTTT.

This clonotype appeared many times. The CDR3 DNA reads as TGCAGCGTTGCGACAGATCCCAACACTGAAGCTTTCTTT. It encodes CSVATDPNTEAFF. The V and J genes are TRBV29-1 and TRBJ1-1, with TRBD1 as a possible D gene (5 bases). Trimming stripped 4 bases from V and 2 bases from J, with 11 bases between. Germline CDR1 and CDR2: SQVTM and ANQGSEA. The CDR3 length is 13 residues.

This clonotype occurred once. A much larger clone lies one base from this, so it may be a read error. The chain carries TRBV20-1 and TRBJ1-5, with D tentatively TRBD1 (5 bases). V was trimmed by 5 bases and J by 6 bases, leaving 11 bases between them. The CDR3 totals 12 residues. Germline CDR1 DFQATT, CDR2 SNEGSKA (reference sequence). CDR3 amino acids: CSAGDGGQPQHF. CDR3 coding DNA: TGCAGTGCTGGGGACGGAGGTCAGCCCCAGCATTTT.

This clonotype has ten or more counts. The CDR3 region is CASSEVGRTKNTGELFF. CDR3 coding DNA: TGTGCCAGCAGTGAAGTGGGGAGAACTAAGAACACCGGGGAGCTGTTTTTT. The chain combines TRBV2 with TRBJ2-2, with a possible D match to TRBD2 (5 bases). Germline V CDR1 and CDR2: SNHLY, FYNNEI. There are 17 residues in the CDR3. The germline V and J ends were trimmed by 1 base and 1 base, with 13 bases remaining between them.

The chain employs TRBV7-2 and TRBJ1-3; no clear D gene. Germline V CDR1 and CDR2: SGHTA, FQGNSA. The V end was cut by 0 bases, the J end by 10 bases, with 7 bases between. The CDR3 is made up of 12 amino acids. CDR3 in amino acids: CASSLAQSTIYF. CDR3 in DNA: TGTGCCAGCAGCTTAGCGCAGTCGACCATATATTTT. Looking up the rest from reference TRBV7-2 and TRBJ1-3 gives the full variable domain: GAGVSQSPSNKVTEKGKDVELRCDPISGHTALYWYRQSLGQGLEFLIYFQGNSAPDKSGLPSDRFSAERTGGSVSTLTIQRTQQEDSAVYLCASSLAQSTIYFGEGSWLTVV.

Many counts were recorded for this clonotype. This chain connects TRBV5-1 to TRBJ1-6; a possible D gene is TRBD1 (5 bases). V was shortened by 3 bases and J by 4 bases, with 17 bases between the two germline ends. Germline V CDR1 and CDR2: SGHRS, YFSETQ. CDR3 length: 17 residues. The CDR3 sequence: CASSSMGPLSYNSPLHF. CDR3 bases: TGCGCCAGCAGCTCCATGGGACCCCTGTCTTATAATTCACCCCTCCACTTT.

This chain links TRBV30 with TRBJ2-5; 7 bases fit TRBD1. With 0 bases clipped from V and 1 base from J, the junction kept 5 bases outside the gene matches. The CDR3 spans 15 residues. Looked up from germline, CDR1 is GTSNPN and CDR2 is SVGIG (reference sequence). CDR3 loop: CAWSVMGTAQETQYF. The CDR3 DNA is TGTGCCTGGAGTGTAATGGGGACAGCCCAAGAGACCCAGTACTTC.

The sample holds many counts of this clonotype. The rearrangement links TRBV7-8 to TRBJ2-5; D gene unclear. Germline assignment: CDR1 SGHVS and CDR2 FQNEAQ. There are 15 residues in the CDR3. Trimming shortened V by 5 bases and J by 2 bases, and 15 bases separated the two germline ends. CDR3 loop: CASSPRPVPQETQYF. The CDR3 bases are TGTGCCAGCAGCCCCCGGCCGGTCCCTCAAGAGACCCAGTACTTC.

Ten or more counts support this clonotype. The CDR3 sequence: CASSQDSGGNTIYF. The DNA of the CDR3 is TGTGCCAGCAGCCAAGACTCCGGGGGAAACACCATATATTTT. The chain couples TRBV14 to TRBJ1-3; no firm D call. This CDR3 spans 14 amino acids. V gave up 0 bases and J gave up 4 bases, with 7 bases separating them. Germline CDR1 SGHDN, CDR2 FVKESK.

This clonotype occurred a few times. This may be a read error, as it is one base from a much larger clone. The gene calls are TRBV7-2 and TRBJ1-2; TRBD1 matches 7 bases. Germline CDR1 SGHTA, CDR2 FQGNSA. The CDR3 runs 15 residues. The CDR3 protein is CARSLAARGYDGYTF. CDR3 in DNA: TGTGCCAGAAGCTTAGCGGCCAGGGGGTATGATGGCTACACCTTC.

CDR3 loop: CSAGHDRGSNQPQYF. DNA for the CDR3: TGCAGTGCTGGTCACGACAGGGGTAGCAATCAGCCCCAGTACTTC. The genes are TRBV20-1 and TRBJ2-5; 8 positions match TRBD1. The CDR3 runs 15 residues. V trimming: 5 bases; J trimming: 9 bases; junction bases outside the gene matches: 17. Per germline, CDR1 DFQATT and CDR2 SNEGSKA (reference sequence).

This clonotype was seen a handful of times. The chain uses TRBV4-3 and TRBJ2-7, with TRBD2 identical over 8 bases. This CDR3 region has 15 residues. Trimming cost V 6 bases and J 2 bases; bases outside gene matches: 9. Germline assignment: CDR1 LGHNA and CDR2 YSLEER. CDR3 amino acids: CASRQGRGGPYEQYF. CDR3 nucleotide sequence: TGCGCCAGCAGACAGGGACGGGGGGGCCCCTACGAGCAGTACTTC.

The rearrangement uses TRBV7-8 and TRBJ2-5, with D possibly being TRBD1 (5 bases). Germline V gene lookup returns CDR1 SGHVS and CDR2 FQNEAQ. The CDR3 has 16 residues. Trimming took off 5 bases at V and 1 base at J, with 17 bases between the two ends. The DNA for the CDR3 is TGTGCCAGCAGCCCAGTAGGGGTGGGCTTCCAAGAGACCCAGTACTTC. It specifies CASSPVGVGFQETQYF. The full variable domain, completed using reference TRBV7-8 and TRBJ2-5, is GAGVSQSPRYKVAKRGQDVALRCDPISGHVSLFWYQQALGQGPEFLTYFQNEAQLDKSGLPSDRFFAERPEGSVSTLKIQRTQQEDSAVYLCASSPVGVGFQETQYFGPGTRLLVL.

Turning to this clonotype: A much larger clone lies one base from this, so it may be a read error. The V and J genes are TRBV27 and TRBJ1-5; D is uncertain. CDR3 length: 10 amino acids. Germline assignment: CDR1 MNHEY and CDR2 SMNVEV (reference sequence). The germline V and J ends were trimmed by 8 bases and 5 bases, with 4 bases remaining between them. CDR3 DNA sequence: TGTGCCAGCGTCCATCAGCCCCAGCATTTT. It codes for CASVHQPQHF.

In regard to this clonotype: This clone may be a read error of a much larger clone one base away. V is TRBV20-1 and J is TRBJ2-7, with 13 bases identical to TRBD2. Germline trimming cut 3 bases from V and 4 bases from J; bases unmatched to any gene: 3. The germline V gene encodes CDR1 DFQATT and CDR2 SNEGSKA (reference sequence). The CDR3 length is 14 residues. The CDR3 nucleotides read TGCAGTGCTAGTGGACTAGCGGGAGAATACGAGCAGTACTTC. Amino acids: CSASGLAGEYEQYF.